The rows below give T cell receptor beta chains drawn from one sample of a study of blood T cell repertoires in COVID-19. TCRdb's copy holds only in-frame clones and misses some; the assay was immunoSEQ multiplex PCR. In the table there are some 140,000 clones, around 76% of which are singletons. The sample comprised peripheral blood. These receptors were taken from a human donor in a cohort sampled during active COVID-19. CDR3s include the opening cysteine and the closing phenylalanine or tryptophan. D genes are given only for firm matches. A clone size is listed for some rows: how often the clone was seen (once, few, many), or a class if it is expanded.

j_call | cdr3_length | clone_size | v_call | d_call | cdr3_aa | cdr3_nt
TRBJ2-7 | 11 | NA | TRBV30 | NA | CAWTGEYEQYF | TGTGCCTGGACAGGGGAATACGAGCAGTACTTC
TRBJ2-7 | 13 | NA | TRBV11-2 | NA | CASSSPTLYEQYF | TGTGCCAGCAGCTCTCCTACGCTCTACGAGCAGTACTTC
TRBJ2-7 | 14 | once | TRBV25-1 | TRBD1 | CASSGTGAFYEQYF | TGTGCCAGCAGTGGGACAGGGGCTTTCTACGAGCAGTACTTC
TRBJ2-5 | 15 | NA | TRBV9 | NA | CASSSRPSSRETQYF | TGTGCCAGCAGCTCCCGTCCATCGTCGAGGGAGACCCAGTACTTC
TRBJ1-5 | 13 | NA | TRBV2 | TRBD1 | CASRGQMGQGEHF | TGTGCCAGCAGGGGTCAGATGGGACAGGGAGAGCATTTT
TRBJ1-6 | 15 | NA | TRBV6-6 | TRBD1 | CASSSQGADNSPLHF | TGTGCCAGCAGCTCCCAGGGGGCTGATAATTCACCCCTCCACTTT
TRBJ2-5 | 16 | NA | TRBV28 | TRBD1 | CASSSPGTGVRETQYF | TGTGCCAGCAGCTCTCCCGGGACAGGGGTAAGAGAGACCCAGTACTTC
TRBJ2-2 | 13 | few | TRBV27 | NA | CASRSLGPGELFF | TGTGCCAGCAGATCCCTGGGCCCCGGGGAGCTGTTTTTT
TRBJ1-1 | 15 | NA | TRBV7-2 | TRBD1 | CASSSNAGQGTEAFF | TGTGCCAGCAGCTCTAATGCGGGACAGGGGACTGAAGCTTTCTTT
TRBJ2-2 | 14 | NA | TRBV11-2 | NA | CASSLTGRTGELFF | TGTGCCAGCAGCTTAACAGGGCGGACCGGGGAGCTGTTTTTT
TRBJ1-5 | 14 | NA | TRBV3-1/TRBV3-2 | NA | CASSNGQGNQPQHF | TGTGCCAGCAGCAACGGCCAGGGCAATCAGCCCCAGCATTTT
TRBJ2-1 | 14 | NA | TRBV29-1 | NA | CSVDGQGGPGEQFF | TGCAGCGTCGACGGGCAGGGTGGGCCCGGTGAGCAGTTCTTC
TRBJ2-7 | 14 | NA | TRBV5-1 | TRBD1 | CASSPWTGRYEQYF | TGCGCCAGCAGCCCTTGGACAGGGCGCTACGAGCAGTACTTC
TRBJ2-3 | 16 | NA | TRBV5-1 | TRBD1 | CASSFSGGRNTDTQYF | TGCGCCAGCAGCTTTTCAGGGGGACGGAACACAGATACGCAGTATTTT
TRBJ1-3 | 13 | once | TRBV30 | NA | CAWSSLQGNTIYF | TGTGCCTGGAGTAGCTTACAGGGAAACACCATATATTTT
TRBJ2-5 | 17 | NA | TRBV18 | NA | CASSPLPGLESGMTQYF | TGTGCCAGCTCACCATTACCGGGACTCGAATCCGGGATGACCCAGTACTTC
TRBJ1-3 | 15 | NA | TRBV3-1/TRBV3-2 | NA | CASSQGDRHGNTIYF | TGTGCCAGCAGCCAAGGTGACAGGCATGGAAACACCATATATTTT
TRBJ2-4 | 14 | NA | TRBV5-1 | TRBD1 | CASSLGQVRNIQYF | TGCGCCAGCAGCCTCGGACAGGTTAGAAACATTCAGTACTTC
TRBJ2-7 | 12 | NA | TRBV4-2 | NA | CASWAGVGEQYF | TGTGCCAGCTGGGCCGGGGTAGGCGAGCAGTACTTC
TRBJ2-1 | 15 | NA | TRBV7-8 | TRBD1 | CASSLTGQGYNEQFF | TGTGCCAGCAGCTTAACGGGACAGGGGTACAATGAGCAGTTCTTC
TRBJ1-6 | 12 | NA | TRBV9 | NA | CASSVSGWPLHF | TGTGCCAGCAGCGTAAGCGGGTGGCCCCTCCACTTT
TRBJ2-7 | 14 | few | TRBV5-1 | TRBD1 | CASSSGQGDYEQYF | TGCGCCAGCAGCTCTGGACAGGGGGACTACGAGCAGTACTTC
TRBJ2-3 | 16 | NA | TRBV3-1/TRBV3-2 | TRBD2 | CASSQGGAGGTDTQYF | TGTGCCAGCAGCCAAGGAGGAGCGGGGGGCACAGATACGCAGTATTTT
TRBJ2-2 | 14 | few | TRBV19 | NA | CASSIDHRTGELFF | TGTGCCAGTAGTATCGACCACAGGACCGGGGAGCTGTTTTTT
TRBJ1-4 | 16 | once | TRBV9 | TRBD1 | CASSVTGGISNEKLFF | TGTGCCAGCAGCGTTACAGGGGGGATTTCTAATGAAAAACTGTTTTTT
TRBJ2-7 | 14 | NA | TRBV7-8 | NA | CASSSDRPAGEQYF | TGTGCCAGCAGCTCCGACAGACCAGCAGGAGAGCAGTACTTC
TRBJ1-2 | 13 | NA | TRBV12-3/TRBV12-4 | NA | CASETGMRGGYTF | TGTGCCAGCGAAACAGGGATGCGAGGCGGCTACACCTTC